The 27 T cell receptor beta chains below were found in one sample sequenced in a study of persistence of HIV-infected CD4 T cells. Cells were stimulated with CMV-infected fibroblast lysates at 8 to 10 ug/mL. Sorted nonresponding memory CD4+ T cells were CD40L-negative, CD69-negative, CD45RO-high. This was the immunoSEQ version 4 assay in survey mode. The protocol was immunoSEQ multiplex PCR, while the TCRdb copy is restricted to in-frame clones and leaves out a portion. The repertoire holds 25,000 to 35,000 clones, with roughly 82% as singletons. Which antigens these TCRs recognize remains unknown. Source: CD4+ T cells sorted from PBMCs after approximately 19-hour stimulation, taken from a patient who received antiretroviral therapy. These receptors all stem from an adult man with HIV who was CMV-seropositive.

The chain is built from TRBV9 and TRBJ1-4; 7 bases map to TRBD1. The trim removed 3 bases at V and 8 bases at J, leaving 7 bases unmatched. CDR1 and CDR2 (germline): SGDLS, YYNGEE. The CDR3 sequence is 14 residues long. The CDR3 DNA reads TGTGCCAGCAGCGGGGGACAGAACAGGGAAAAACTGTTTTTT. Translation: CASSGGQNREKLFF.

CDR3 in DNA: TGTGCCAGCAGCTTACAAGGGACAGTGAACACCGGGGAGCTGTTTTTT. Translated, it gives CASSLQGTVNTGELFF. This chain links TRBV7-3 with TRBJ2-2; 7 bases fit TRBD1. The CDR3 sequence is 16 residues long. The junction had 4 bases not matched to a gene; V was cut back by 2 bases and J by 1 base. Germline V gene data show CDR1 as SGHTA and CDR2 as FQGTGA.

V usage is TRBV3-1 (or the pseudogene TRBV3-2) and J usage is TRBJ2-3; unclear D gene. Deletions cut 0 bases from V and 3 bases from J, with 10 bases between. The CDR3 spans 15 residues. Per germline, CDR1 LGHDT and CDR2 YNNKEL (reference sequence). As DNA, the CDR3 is TGTGCCAGCAGCCAAGACGGACGCTCGACAGATACGCAGTATTTT. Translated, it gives CASSQDGRSTDTQYF.

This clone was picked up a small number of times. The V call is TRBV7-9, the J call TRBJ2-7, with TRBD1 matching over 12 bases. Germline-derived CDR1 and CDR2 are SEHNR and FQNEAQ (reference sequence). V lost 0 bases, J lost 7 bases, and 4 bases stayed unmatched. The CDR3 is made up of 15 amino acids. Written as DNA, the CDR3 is TGTGCCAGCAGCTTAGCCCCGGGACAGGGGGCGGAGCAGTACTTC. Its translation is CASSLAPGQGAEQYF.

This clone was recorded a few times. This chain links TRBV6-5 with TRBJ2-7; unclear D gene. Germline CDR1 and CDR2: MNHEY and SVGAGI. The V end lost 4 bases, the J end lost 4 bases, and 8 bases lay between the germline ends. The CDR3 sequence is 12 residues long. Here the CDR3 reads CASSSANYEQYF. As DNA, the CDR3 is TGTGCCAGCAGTTCCGCCAATTACGAGCAGTACTTC.

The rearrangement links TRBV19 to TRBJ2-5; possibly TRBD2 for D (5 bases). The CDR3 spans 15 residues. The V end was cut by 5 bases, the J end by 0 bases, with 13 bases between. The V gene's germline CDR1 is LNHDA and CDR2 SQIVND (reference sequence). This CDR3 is CASSSPGMYQETQYF. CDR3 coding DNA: TGTGCCAGTAGTTCGCCCGGGATGTACCAAGAGACCCAGTACTTC.

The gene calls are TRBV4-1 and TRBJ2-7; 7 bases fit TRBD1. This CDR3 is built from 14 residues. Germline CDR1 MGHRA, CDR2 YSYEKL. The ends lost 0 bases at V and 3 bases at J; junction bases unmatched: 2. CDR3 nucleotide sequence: TGCGCCAGCAGCCAAGAGGGACAGTTCTACGAGCAGTACTTC. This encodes CASSQEGQFYEQYF.

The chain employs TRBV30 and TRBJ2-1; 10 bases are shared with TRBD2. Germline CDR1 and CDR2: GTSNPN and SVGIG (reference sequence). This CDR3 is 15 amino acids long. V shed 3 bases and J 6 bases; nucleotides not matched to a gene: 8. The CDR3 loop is CAWSQGLAGVNEQFF. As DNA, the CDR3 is TGTGCCTGGAGCCAAGGGCTAGCGGGGGTCAATGAGCAGTTCTTC.

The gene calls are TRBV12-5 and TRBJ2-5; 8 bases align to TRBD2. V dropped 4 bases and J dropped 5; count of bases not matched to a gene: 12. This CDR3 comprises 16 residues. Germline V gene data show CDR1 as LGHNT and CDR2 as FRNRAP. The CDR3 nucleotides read TGTGCTAGTGGTTACAACTATAGCGGGGCCCGGGAGACCCAGTACTTC. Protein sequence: CASGYNYSGARETQYF.

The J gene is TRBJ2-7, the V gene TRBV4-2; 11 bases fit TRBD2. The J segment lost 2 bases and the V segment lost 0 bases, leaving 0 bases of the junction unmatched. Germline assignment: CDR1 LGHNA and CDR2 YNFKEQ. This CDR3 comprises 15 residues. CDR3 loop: CASSQETSGTYEQYF. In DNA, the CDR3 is TGTGCCAGCAGCCAAGAGACTAGCGGGACCTACGAGCAGTACTTC.

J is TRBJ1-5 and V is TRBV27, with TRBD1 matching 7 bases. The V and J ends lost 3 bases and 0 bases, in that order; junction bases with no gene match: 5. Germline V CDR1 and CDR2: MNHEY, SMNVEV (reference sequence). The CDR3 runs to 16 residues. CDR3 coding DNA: TGTGCCAGCAGTTTCCGCGGACAGGCTAGCAATCAGCCCCAGCATTTT. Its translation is CASSFRGQASNQPQHF.

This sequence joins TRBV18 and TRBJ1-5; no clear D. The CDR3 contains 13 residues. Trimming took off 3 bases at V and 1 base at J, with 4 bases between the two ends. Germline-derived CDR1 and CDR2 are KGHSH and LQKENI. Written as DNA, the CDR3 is TGTGCCAGCTCACCCAACAGCAATCAGCCCCAGCATTTT. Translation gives CASSPNSNQPQHF.

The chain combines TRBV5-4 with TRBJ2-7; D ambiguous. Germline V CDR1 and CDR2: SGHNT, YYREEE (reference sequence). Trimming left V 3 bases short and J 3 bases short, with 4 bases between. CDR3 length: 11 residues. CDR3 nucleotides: TGTGCCAGCAGCTCGAGCTACGAGCAGTACTTC. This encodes CASSSSYEQYF.

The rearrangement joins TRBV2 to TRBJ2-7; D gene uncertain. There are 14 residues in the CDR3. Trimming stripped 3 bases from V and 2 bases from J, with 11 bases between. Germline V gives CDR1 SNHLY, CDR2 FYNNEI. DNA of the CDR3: TGTGCCAGCAGTGAGAAGACATCCACCTACGAGCAGTACTTC. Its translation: CASSEKTSTYEQYF.

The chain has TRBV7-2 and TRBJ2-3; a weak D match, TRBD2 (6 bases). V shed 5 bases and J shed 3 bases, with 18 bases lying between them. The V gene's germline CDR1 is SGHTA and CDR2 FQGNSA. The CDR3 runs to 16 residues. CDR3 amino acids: CASSPRLVIRTDTQYF. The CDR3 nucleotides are TGTGCCAGCAGCCCCAGACTAGTCATTAGGACAGATACGCAGTATTTT.

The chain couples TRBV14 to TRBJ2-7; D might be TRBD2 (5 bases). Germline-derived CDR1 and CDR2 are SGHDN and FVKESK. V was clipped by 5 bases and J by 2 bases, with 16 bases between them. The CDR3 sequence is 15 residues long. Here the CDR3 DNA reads TGTGCCAGCAGCGAAGCCAGAGGGTTTACCTACGAGCAGTACTTC. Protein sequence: CASSEARGFTYEQYF.

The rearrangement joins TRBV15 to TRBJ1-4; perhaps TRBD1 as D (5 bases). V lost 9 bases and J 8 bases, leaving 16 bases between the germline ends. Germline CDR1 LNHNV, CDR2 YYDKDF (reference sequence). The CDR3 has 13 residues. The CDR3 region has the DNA TGTGCCACTCGGGACGGTTCTGGAGAAAAACTGTTTTTT. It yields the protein CATRDGSGEKLFF.

Written as DNA, the CDR3 is TGTGCCAGCAGCCCAACAACTGGGAACGGAAACACCATATATTTT. This gives the protein CASSPTTGNGNTIYF. The chain combines TRBV5-6 with TRBJ1-3; D is uncertain. The V end lost 4 bases, the J end lost 4 bases, and 15 bases lay between the germline ends. CDR1 and CDR2 (germline): SGHDT, YYEEEE. This CDR3 is built from 15 residues.

The CDR3 nucleotides are TGTGCCAGCAGCTGGTCTAGGTCCTACGAGCAGTACTTC. As protein: CASSWSRSYEQYF. The chain links TRBV7-2 to TRBJ2-7; D is unresolved. Per the germline V gene, CDR1 is SGHTA and CDR2 is FQGNSA. The CDR3 is 13 amino acids. The ends were cut back, 4 bases at V and 1 base at J, with 8 bases in the middle.

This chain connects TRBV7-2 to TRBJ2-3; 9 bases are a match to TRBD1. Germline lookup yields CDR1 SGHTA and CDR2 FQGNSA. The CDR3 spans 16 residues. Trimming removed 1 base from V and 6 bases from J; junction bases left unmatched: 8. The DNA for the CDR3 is TGTGCCAGCAGCTTAGGAGGGACAGGGAGGAGGGATACGCAGTATTTT. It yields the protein CASSLGGTGRRDTQYF.

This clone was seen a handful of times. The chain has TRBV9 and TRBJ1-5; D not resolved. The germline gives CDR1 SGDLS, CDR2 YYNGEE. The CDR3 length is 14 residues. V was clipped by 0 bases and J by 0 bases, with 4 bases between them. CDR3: CASSVGNSNQPQHF. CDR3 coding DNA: TGTGCCAGCAGCGTAGGGAATAGCAATCAGCCCCAGCATTTT. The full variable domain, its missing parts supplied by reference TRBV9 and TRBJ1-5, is DSGVTQTPKHLITATGQRVTLRCSPRSGDLSVYWYQQSLDQGLQFLIQYYNGEERAKGNILERFSAQQFPDLHSELNLSSLELGDSALYFCASSVGNSNQPQHFGDGTRLSIL.

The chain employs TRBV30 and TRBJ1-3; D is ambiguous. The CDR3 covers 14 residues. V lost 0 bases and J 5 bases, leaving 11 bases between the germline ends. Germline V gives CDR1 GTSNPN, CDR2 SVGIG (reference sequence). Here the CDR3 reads CAWSVRAGRNTIYF. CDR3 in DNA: TGTGCCTGGAGTGTAAGAGCCGGGAGAAACACCATATATTTT. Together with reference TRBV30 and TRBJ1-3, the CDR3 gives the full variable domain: SQTIHQWPATLVQPVGSPLSLECTVEGTSNPNLYWYRQAAGRGLQLLFYSVGIGQISSEVPQNLSASRPQDRQFILSSKKLLLSDSGFYLCAWSVRAGRNTIYFGEGSWLTVV.

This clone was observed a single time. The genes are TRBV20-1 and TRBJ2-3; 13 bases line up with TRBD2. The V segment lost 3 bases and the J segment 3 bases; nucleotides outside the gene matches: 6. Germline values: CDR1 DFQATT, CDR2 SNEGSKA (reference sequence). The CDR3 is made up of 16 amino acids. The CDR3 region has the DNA TGCAGTGCTAGTGGACTAGCGGGGGACTTAACAGATACGCAGTATTTT. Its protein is CSASGLAGDLTDTQYF.

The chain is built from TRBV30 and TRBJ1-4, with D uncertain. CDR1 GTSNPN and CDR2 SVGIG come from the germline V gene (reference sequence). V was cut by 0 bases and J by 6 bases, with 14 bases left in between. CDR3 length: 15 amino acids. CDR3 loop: CAWSVQLISHEKLFF. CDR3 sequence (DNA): TGTGCCTGGAGTGTGCAACTTATAAGCCATGAAAAACTGTTTTTT. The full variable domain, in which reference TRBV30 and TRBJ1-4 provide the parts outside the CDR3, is SQTIHQWPATLVQPVGSPLSLECTVEGTSNPNLYWYRQAAGRGLQLLFYSVGIGQISSEVPQNLSASRPQDRQFILSSKKLLLSDSGFYLCAWSVQLISHEKLFFGSGTQLSVL.

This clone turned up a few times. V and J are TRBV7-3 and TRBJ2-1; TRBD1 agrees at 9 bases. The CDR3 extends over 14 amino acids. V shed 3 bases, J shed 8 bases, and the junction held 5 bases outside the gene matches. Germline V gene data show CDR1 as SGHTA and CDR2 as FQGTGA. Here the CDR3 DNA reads TGTGCCAGCAGCTTCCCGGGACAGGGCTATGAGCAGTTCTTC. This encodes CASSFPGQGYEQFF.

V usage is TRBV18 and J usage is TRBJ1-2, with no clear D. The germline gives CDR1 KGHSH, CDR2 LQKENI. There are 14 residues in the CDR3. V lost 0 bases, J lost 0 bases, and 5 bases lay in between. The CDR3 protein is CASSPPQSNYGYTF. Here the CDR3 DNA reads TGTGCCAGCTCACCACCCCAGTCTAACTATGGCTACACCTTC.

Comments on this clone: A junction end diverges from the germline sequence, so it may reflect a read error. Here the CDR3 DNA reads TGTGTCAGCAGCTCCCCCAATCAAGAGACCCAGTACTTC. It is translated as CVSSSPNQETQYF. The V call is TRBV13, the J call TRBJ2-5; D not certain. The CDR3 contains 13 residues. Germline CDR1 PRHDT, CDR2 FYEKMQ (reference sequence).